This T cell receptor beta chain was recorded in a study of blood T cells in healthy people across ages (dated by TCRdb to the mid-2010s). As for the study more broadly: In model experiments, roughly one uniquely barcoded TCR beta cDNA molecule per two T cells was captured by template switching. Two additional independent replicas of 1 million unique cDNA reads from the same blood draw were analyzed for two donors (one aged 18 to 29 and one aged 80 or older). To avoid experimental bias, donors of different ages were distributed randomly across sequencing lanes. The study measured age-related changes in TCR beta repertoire diversity using deep sequencing normalized with unique cDNA molecular identifiers. The donors were split into four age groups: young (average 16 years), middle-aged (over 35), aged (over 55) and long-lived (roughly 88). Results the study describes overall, beyond this receptor: Estimates of total diversity based on one million sequenced T cells were considered lower bounds and underestimates. Since profiling was done on bulk unsorted PBMCs, naive and antigen-experienced compartments could not be conclusively compared. Compared with the aged group, more naive CD4+ T cells, fewer expanded clones and increased TCR diversity were shown by the long-lived group, suggesting age selection. Observed TCR beta diversity per million T cells fell roughly linearly with age, and a significant reduction was already apparent by age roughly 40. There was a strong correlation between observed TCR beta diversity and the percentage of naive T cells measured by flow cytometry. Because the CMV infection status of the donors was unknown, age-related changes in expanded clonotypes may potentially have been confounded.

The donors were 40 or so Caucasian individuals from Russia, aged about 6 to 95 years, who were systemically healthy. Around 9.7 milliliters of peripheral blood were collected from each donor into EDTA-treated Vacutainer tubes. Ficoll-Paque density-gradient centrifugation was used to isolate PBMCs, with at least 7 million per sample. Total RNA was extracted from PBMCs with Trizol reagent, with at least 5 micrograms obtained per sample. For every donor, an aliquot of PBMCs went through flow cytometry to measure the percentages of naive CD45RAhigh/CD27high T cells. Relative to germline, V is 2 bases shorter and J is 3 bases shorter, with 9 bases between their ends. For CDR1 and CDR2, the germline V gene lists SGHDN and FVKESK. From the cysteine up to the phenylalanine, the CDR3 has a length of 14 residues. This entry keeps only the CDR3 DNA: 42 bases, framed from base 1. This clonotype was observed a handful of times. Its antigen is not yet known. Base qualities were left out, and no much larger clone turns up one base away.

Library method: 5' RACE. These reads were obtained on an Illumina HiSeq 2500. A second PCR of roughly 7 to 12 cycles was performed with a sample-barcoded 5' primer and a J-beta primer mix. A template-switch 5' adaptor carrying 12 random nucleotides introduced a unique molecular identifier onto each TCR beta cDNA molecule. Each sample yielded at least 2.5 million CDR3-containing paired-end reads. All of the RNA was converted into first-strand cDNA using the Mint cDNA synthesis kit, with a TRBC-specific oligonucleotide serving as the primer. Following uracil-DNA glycosylase treatment, all cDNA underwent a first 18-cycle PCR with the universal primers M1SS and BC2_uni_R. For the original study's pipeline: Each sample was normalized by randomly selecting 1 million high-quality reads, each carrying a distinct molecular identifier. Instead of being binned into consensus sequences, reads with shared molecular identifiers were discarded. CDR3 identification, clonotype clustering and error correction used MiTCR with a Q25 quality threshold and the strictest error-elimination algorithm. A nonparametric unseen species model with Euler transformation was used to estimate lower-bound total TCR beta diversity. TCRdb reran the public reads through fastp at Q25 and MiXCR, keeping productive beta chains. Rows merge per CDR3 protein into single entries with the most common DNA and genes. These V and J calls originate from TCRdb's pipeline instead of the authors' own analysis. A total of over 600,000 distinct CDR3 sequences appear in this sample, 56% of them only once. Jointly, the top ten make up roughly 26% of the sample.

Sequenced material: blood. The sequence links TRBV14 to TRBJ2-3; TRBD1 is a possible D gene, resting on 6 matching bases. This clonotype was sampled from a man aged 40-50 years in good health. At the DNA level, the sequence is TGTGCCAGCAGCCAATTAACAGGGACAGATACGCAGTATTTT. Translated, it reads CASSQLTGTDTQYF.